This TCR beta chain was documented in a study of T cell repertoires in cytomegalovirus infection. Overall study findings and caveats: Frequencies of public TCR beta families were cumulated, and this identified carriers of CMV plus the relevant HLA.

This clonotype was recorded at least ten times. Its specificity is unknown. Trimming took off 0 bases at V and 3 bases at J, with 10 bases between the two ends. This CDR3 has 14 residues. The germline V gene has CDR1 SGHDT and CDR2 YYEEEE. TCRdb recomputed calls from the reads with MiXCR, one row per CDR3 protein. Of roughly 230,000 distinct CDR3 sequences detected, over 15% appear once; the ten largest clones hold roughly 45%. Sample: CD8+ T cells from PBMCs. The receptor comes from a human donor in good health (CMV status not recorded). Some clones in this sample may be carry-over from other donors' samples. The rearrangement joins TRBV5-6 to TRBJ2-7, with D perhaps matching TRBD1 (6 bases). The CDR3 loop is CASSLGQELYEQYF. The CDR3 region has the DNA TGTGCCAGCAGCTTGGGACAGGAACTCTACGAGCAGTACTTC.